Listed below are T cell receptor beta chains from one sample, sequenced in a study of cytomegalovirus exposure and HLA in healthy donors. The method was immunoSEQ multiplex PCR; TCRdb's version includes in-frame clones alone and lacks a portion of them. Of about 160,000 clones in the sample, more than 75% are singletons; the top ten hold 2% to 2.5%. Specimen: PBMCs. These receptors were obtained from a man aged 18-30 years in good health and CMV-seropositive. Both conserved end residues are part of each CDR3. A D gene is named only where the DNA matches it firmly. For some rows the clone size is stated as once, few or many, or as a class when expanded; others skip it.

j_call v_call d_call clone_size cdr3_nt cdr3_aa
TRBJ2-5 TRBV14 TRBD2 . TGTGCCAGCAGCCAGCAAGCGGGACTAGCGGGGGGGAGAGAGACCCAGTACTTC CASSQQAGLAGGRETQYF
TRBJ1-2 TRBV7-8 . . TGTGCCAGCAGCGGAGGGGCTAACTATGGCTACACCTTC CASSGGANYGYTF
TRBJ1-1 TRBV4-3 . . TGCGCCAGCAGCCAAGATTTAACGGTCACGGGCACTGAAGCTTTCTTT CASSQDLTVTGTEAFF
TRBJ1-6 TRBV5-6 TRBD1 . TGTGCCAGCAGCCTGCTGACAGGGCTAAGCTCCTATAATTCACCCCTCCACTTT CASSLLTGLSSYNSPLHF
TRBJ2-3 TRBV2 TRBD2 few TGTGCCAGCACTCAAGCGGGGGGTGAGCGGGATACGCAGTATTTT CASTQAGGERDTQYF
TRBJ2-5 TRBV5-6 . . TGTGCCAGCAGCTTAGAGGCGGGGGAGACCCAGTACTTC CASSLEAGETQYF
TRBJ2-2 TRBV28 . few TGTGCCAGCAGCTCGGGACTTTTAACCGGGGAGCTGTTTTTT CASSSGLLTGELFF
TRBJ1-6 TRBV5-6 TRBD1 . TGTGCCAGCAGCCCGAATGGGGGACAGGGCTATAATTCACCCCTCCACTTT CASSPNGGQGYNSPLHF
TRBJ1-1 TRBV6-5 . . TGTGCCAGCAGTTCCGGGGGGACCAACACTGAAGCTTTCTTT CASSSGGTNTEAFF
TRBJ1-1 TRBV30 TRBD1 . TGTGCCTGGAGTTCTAGGGACAGTTTGAACACTGAAGCTTTCTTT CAWSSRDSLNTEAFF
TRBJ1-6 TRBV10-1 . . TGCGCCAGTATTGGGAGGGGCTCCTATAATTCACCCCTCCACTTT CASIGRGSYNSPLHF
TRBJ1-2 TRBV15 TRBD1 . TGTGCCACCAGTCGACAGGGGCCAAACTATGGCTACACCTTC CATSRQGPNYGYTF
TRBJ1-4 TRBV5-6 TRBD1 . TGTGCCAGCAGCGCCCGACAGGGGCGAGGGGAAAAACTGTTTTTT CASSARQGRGEKLFF
TRBJ2-7 TRBV2 TRBD2 few TGTGCCAGCTTTCCCGGGACTAGCGAAGTAGGCGAGCAGTACTTC CASFPGTSEVGEQYF
TRBJ1-5 TRBV7-6 . . TGTGCCAGCAGCGAAGAGATTGGACTGAATCAGCCCCAGCATTTT CASSEEIGLNQPQHF
TRBJ1-2 TRBV30 . . TGTGCCTGGAGGGCCCCAGGGGCGGGCTATGGCTACACCTTC CAWRAPGAGYGYTF
TRBJ2-4 TRBV7-2 . . TGTGCCAGCAGCCCCAGGGGTCTCCTAGCCAAAAACATTCAGTACTTC CASSPRGLLAKNIQYF
TRBJ2-2 TRBV7-6 . . TGTGCCAGCAGCTCTGACCCACTCCGGAGCACCGGGGAGCTGTTTTTT CASSSDPLRSTGELFF
TRBJ2-5 TRBV11-2 . . TGTGCCAGCAGCTTATTCTCCGCCAGGGAAGAGACCCAGTACTTC CASSLFSAREETQYF
TRBJ2-1 TRBV6-4 . . TGTGCCAGCAGTGACTCCGAGAACAATGAGCAGTTCTTC CASSDSENNEQFF